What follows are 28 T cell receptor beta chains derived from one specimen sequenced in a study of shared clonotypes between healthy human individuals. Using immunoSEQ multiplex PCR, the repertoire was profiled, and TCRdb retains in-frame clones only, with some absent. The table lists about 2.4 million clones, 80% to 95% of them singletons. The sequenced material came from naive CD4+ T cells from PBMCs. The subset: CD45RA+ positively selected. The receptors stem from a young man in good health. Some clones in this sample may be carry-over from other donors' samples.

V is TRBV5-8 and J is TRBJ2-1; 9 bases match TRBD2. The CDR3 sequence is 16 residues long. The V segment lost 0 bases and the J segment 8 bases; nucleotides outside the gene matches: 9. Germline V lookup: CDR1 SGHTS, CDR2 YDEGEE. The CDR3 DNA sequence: TGTGCCAGCAGCTTGGCCTTGCTAGCGGGAAGGGATGAGCAGTTCTTC. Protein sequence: CASSLALLAGRDEQFF.

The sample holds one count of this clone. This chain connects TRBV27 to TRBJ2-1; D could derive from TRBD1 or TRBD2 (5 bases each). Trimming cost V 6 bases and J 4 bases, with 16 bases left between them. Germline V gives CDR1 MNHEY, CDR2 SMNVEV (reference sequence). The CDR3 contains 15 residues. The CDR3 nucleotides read TGTGCCAGCAGACCCTACGGGGCGGGTTACAATGAGCAGTTCTTC. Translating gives CASRPYGAGYNEQFF.

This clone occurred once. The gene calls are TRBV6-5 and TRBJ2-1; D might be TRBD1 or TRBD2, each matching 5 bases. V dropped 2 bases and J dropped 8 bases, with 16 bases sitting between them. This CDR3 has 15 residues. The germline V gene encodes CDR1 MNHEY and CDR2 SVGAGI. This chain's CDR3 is CASSYPGTRGDEQFF. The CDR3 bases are TGTGCCAGCAGTTACCCAGGAACTAGGGGAGATGAGCAGTTCTTC.

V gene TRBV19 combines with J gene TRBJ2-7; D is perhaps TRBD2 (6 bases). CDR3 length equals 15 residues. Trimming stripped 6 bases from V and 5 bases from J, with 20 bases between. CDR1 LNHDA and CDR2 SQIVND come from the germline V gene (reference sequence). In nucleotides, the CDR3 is TGTGCCAGTAGACCCACTGAACTAGCTGAAGACGAGCAGTACTTC. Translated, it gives CASRPTELAEDEQYF. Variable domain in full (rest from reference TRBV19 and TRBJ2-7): DGGITQSPKYLFRKEGQNVTLSCEQNLNHDAMYWYRQDPGQGLRLIYYSQIVNDFQKGDIAEGYSVSREKKESFPLTVTSAQKNPTAFYLCASRPTELAEDEQYFGPGTRLTVT.

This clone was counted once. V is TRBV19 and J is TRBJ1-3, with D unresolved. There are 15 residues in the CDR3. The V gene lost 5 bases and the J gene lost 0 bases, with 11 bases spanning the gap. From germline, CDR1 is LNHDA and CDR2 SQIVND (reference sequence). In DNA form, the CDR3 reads TGTGCCAGTAGTTTTATTCGCGGCTCTGGAAACACCATATATTTT. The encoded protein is CASSFIRGSGNTIYF. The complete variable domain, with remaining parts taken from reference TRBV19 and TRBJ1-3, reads DGGITQSPKYLFRKEGQNVTLSCEQNLNHDAMYWYRQDPGQGLRLIYYSQIVNDFQKGDIAEGYSVSREKKESFPLTVTSAQKNPTAFYLCASSFIRGSGNTIYFGEGSWLTVV.

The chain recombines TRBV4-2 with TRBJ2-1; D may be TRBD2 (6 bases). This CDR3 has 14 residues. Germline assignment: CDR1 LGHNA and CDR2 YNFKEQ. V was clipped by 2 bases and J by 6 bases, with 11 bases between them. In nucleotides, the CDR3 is TGTGCCAGCAGCCAACGACTAGTCTCCAATGAGCAGTTCTTC. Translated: CASSQRLVSNEQFF.

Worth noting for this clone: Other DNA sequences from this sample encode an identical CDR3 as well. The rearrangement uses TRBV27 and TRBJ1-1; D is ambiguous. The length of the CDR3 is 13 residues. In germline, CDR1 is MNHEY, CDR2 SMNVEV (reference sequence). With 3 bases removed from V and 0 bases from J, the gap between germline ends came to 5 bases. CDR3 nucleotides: TGTGCCAGCAGTTTTGGGTTGAACACTGAAGCTTTCTTT. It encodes CASSFGLNTEAFF.

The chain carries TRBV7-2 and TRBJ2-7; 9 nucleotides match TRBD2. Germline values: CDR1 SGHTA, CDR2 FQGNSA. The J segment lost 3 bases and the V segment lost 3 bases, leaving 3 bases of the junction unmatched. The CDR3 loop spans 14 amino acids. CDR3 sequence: CASSLTSGRYEQYF. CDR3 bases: TGTGCCAGCAGCTTGACTAGCGGCCGCTACGAGCAGTACTTC.

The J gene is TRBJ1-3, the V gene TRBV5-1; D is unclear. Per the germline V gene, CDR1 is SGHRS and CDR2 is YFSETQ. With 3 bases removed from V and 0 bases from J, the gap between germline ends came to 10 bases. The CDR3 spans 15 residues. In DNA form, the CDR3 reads TGCGCCAGCAGCTGGGGAGTAGGCTCTGGAAACACCATATATTTT. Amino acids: CASSWGVGSGNTIYF.

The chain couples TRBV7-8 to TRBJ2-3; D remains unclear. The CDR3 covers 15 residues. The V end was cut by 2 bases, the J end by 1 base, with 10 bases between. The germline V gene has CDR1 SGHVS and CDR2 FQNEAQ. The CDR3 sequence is CASSLSSPRTDTQYF. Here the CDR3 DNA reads TGTGCCAGCAGCTTATCGAGTCCCCGCACAGATACGCAGTATTTT.

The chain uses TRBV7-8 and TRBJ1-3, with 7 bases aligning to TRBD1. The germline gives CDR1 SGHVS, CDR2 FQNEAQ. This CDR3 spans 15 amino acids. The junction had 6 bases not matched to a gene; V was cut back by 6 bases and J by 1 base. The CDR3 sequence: CASRSNRGSGNTIYF. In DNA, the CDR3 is TGTGCCAGCAGATCCAACAGGGGTTCTGGAAACACCATATATTTT.

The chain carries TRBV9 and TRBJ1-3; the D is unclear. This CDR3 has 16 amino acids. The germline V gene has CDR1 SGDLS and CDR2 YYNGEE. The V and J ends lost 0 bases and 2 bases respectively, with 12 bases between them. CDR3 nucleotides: TGTGCCAGCAGCGTAGATGTTACGAGCACTGGAAACACCATATATTTT. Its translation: CASSVDVTSTGNTIYF.

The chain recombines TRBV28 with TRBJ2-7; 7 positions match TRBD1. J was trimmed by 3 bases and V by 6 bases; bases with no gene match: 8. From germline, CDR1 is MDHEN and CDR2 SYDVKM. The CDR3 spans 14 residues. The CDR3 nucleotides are TGTGCCAGCAGATCCGGTGGGACAGACTACGAGCAGTACTTC. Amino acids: CASRSGGTDYEQYF.

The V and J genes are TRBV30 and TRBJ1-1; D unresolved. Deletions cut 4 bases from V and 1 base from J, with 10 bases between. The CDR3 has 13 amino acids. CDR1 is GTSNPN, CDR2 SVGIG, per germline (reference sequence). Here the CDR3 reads CAWMGDPNTEAFF. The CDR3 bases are TGTGCCTGGATGGGCGATCCGAACACTGAAGCTTTCTTT.

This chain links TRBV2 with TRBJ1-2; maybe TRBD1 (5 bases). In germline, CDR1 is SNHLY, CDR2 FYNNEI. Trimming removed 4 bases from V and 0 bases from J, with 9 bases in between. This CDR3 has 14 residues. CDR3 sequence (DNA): TGTGCCAGCAGTGTTGGGGGTCCTAACTATGGCTACACCTTC. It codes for CASSVGGPNYGYTF.

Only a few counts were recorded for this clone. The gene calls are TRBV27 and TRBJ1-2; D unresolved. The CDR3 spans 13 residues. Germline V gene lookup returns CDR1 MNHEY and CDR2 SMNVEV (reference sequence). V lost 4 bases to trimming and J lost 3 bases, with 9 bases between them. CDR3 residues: CASSSWGDYGYTF. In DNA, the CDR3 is TGTGCCAGCAGTTCGTGGGGAGACTATGGCTACACCTTC.

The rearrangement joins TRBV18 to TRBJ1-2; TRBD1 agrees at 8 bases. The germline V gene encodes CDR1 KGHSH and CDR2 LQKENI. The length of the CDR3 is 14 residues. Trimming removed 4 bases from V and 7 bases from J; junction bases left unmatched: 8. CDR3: CASSLDRGPGGYTF. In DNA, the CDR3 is TGTGCCAGCTCACTAGACAGGGGACCTGGTGGCTACACCTTC.

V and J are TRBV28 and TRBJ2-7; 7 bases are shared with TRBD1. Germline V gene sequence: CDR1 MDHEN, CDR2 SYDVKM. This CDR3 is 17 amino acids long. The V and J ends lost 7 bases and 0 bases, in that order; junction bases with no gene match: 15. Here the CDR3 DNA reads TGTGCCAGCAACGAAAGACAGGGAAGGTCCTCCTCCTACGAGCAGTACTTC. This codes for CASNERQGRSSSYEQYF.

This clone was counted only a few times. The CDR3 coding sequence is TGTGCCAGCAGTGAGGACGCCGGACGGAACACCATATATTTT. Its translation: CASSEDAGRNTIYF. The chain employs TRBV6-1 and TRBJ1-3; D gene ambiguous. Germline CDR1 is MNHNS and CDR2 is SASEGT. Deletions cut 3 bases from V and 7 bases from J, with 13 bases between. The CDR3 totals 14 residues.

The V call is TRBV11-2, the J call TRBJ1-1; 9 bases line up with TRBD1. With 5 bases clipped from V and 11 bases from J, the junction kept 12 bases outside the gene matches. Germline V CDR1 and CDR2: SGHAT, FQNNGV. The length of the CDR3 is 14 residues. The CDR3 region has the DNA TGTGCCAGCAGCCCCCGACCAGGGACAGGGAAGGCTTTCTTT. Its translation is CASSPRPGTGKAFF.

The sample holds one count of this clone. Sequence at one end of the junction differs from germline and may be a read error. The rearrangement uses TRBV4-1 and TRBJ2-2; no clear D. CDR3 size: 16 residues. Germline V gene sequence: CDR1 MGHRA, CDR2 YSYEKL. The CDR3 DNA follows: TGCGCCAGCAGCGAAGACGAAATACGGAACACCGGGGAGCTGTTTTTT. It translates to CASSEDEIRNTGELFF.

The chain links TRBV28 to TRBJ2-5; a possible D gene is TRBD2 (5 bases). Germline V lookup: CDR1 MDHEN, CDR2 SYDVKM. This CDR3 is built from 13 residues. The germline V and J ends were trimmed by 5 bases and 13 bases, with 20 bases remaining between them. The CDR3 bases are TGTGCCAGCAGTCCCCCAGGCCGGGAAATGCGGTACTTC. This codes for CASSPPGREMRYF.

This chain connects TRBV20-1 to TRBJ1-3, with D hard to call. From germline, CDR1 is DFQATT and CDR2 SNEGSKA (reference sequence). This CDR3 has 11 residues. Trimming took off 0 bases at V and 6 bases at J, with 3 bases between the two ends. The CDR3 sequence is CSARDKNTIYF. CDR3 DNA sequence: TGCAGTGCTAGAGATAAAAACACCATATATTTT.

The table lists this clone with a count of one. This chain's CDR3 is CASSVDGWGEQYF. The CDR3 DNA sequence: TGTGCCAGCAGCGTCGACGGCTGGGGAGAGCAGTACTTC. The rearrangement uses TRBV9 and TRBJ2-7; D not resolved. This CDR3 contains 13 residues. V gave up 2 bases and J gave up 7 bases, with 13 bases separating them. Per the germline V gene, CDR1 is SGDLS and CDR2 is YYNGEE.

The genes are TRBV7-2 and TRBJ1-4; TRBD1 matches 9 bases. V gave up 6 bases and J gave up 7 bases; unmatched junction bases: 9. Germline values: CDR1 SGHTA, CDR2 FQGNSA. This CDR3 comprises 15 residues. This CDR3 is CASSLPGQGIEKLFF. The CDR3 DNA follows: TGTGCCAGCAGTCTACCGGGACAGGGTATTGAAAAACTGTTTTTT.

CDR3: CASSYGWTGNDEQFF. The CDR3 bases are TGTGCCAGCAGTTACGGCTGGACAGGTAACGATGAGCAGTTCTTC. The rearrangement links TRBV6-5 to TRBJ2-1; 7 nucleotides line up with TRBD1. CDR1 and CDR2 from the germline V gene are MNHEY and SVGAGI. This CDR3 comprises 15 residues. The V gene end was trimmed by 2 bases and the J gene end by 8 bases; junction bases not matched to a gene: 9.

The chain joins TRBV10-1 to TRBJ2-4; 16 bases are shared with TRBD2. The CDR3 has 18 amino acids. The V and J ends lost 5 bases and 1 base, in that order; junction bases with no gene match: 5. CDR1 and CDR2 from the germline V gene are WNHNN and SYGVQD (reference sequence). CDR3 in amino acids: CASSPGTSGREAKNIQYF. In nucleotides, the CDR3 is TGCGCCAGCAGTCCCGGGACTAGCGGGAGGGAGGCCAAAAACATTCAGTACTTC.

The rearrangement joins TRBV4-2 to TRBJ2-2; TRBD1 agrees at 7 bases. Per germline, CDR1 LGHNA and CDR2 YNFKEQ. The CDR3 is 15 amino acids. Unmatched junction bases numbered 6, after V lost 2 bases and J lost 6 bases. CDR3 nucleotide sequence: TGTGCCAGCAGCCAACCCAATCAGGGGGCCGGGGAGCTGTTTTTT. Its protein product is CASSQPNQGAGELFF.